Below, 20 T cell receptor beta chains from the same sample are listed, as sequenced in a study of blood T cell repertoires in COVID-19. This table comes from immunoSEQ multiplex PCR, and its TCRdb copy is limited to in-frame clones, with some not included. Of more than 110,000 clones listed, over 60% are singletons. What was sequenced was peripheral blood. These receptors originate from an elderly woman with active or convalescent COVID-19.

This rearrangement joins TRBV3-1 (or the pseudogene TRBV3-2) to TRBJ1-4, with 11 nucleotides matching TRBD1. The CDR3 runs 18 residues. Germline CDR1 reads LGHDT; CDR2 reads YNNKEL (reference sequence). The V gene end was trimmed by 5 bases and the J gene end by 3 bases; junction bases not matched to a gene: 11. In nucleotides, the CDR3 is TGTGCCAGCAGCTCCGCGGACAGGGGGCTTGTTCCTAATGAAAAACTGTTTTTT. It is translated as CASSSADRGLVPNEKLFF.

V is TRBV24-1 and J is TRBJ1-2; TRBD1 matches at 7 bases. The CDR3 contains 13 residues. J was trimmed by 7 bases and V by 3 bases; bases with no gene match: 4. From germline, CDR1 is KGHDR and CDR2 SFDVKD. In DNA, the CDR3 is TGTGCCACCAGTGATCAGGGGGTGTCTGGCTACACCTTC. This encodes CATSDQGVSGYTF.

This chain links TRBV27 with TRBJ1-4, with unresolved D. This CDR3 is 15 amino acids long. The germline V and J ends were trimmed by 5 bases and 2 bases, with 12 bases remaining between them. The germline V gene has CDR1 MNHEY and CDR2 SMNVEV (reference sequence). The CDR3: CASSDQFPTNEKLFF. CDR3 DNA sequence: TGTGCCAGCAGTGATCAGTTTCCTACTAATGAAAAACTGTTTTTT.

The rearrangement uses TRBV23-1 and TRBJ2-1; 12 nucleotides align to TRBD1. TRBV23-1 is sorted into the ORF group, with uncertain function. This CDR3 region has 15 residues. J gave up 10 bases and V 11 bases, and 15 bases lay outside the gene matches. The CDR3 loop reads CAALGGDRGRKEQFF. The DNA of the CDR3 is TGCGCCGCCCTAGGGGGGGACAGGGGGCGAAAGGAGCAGTTCTTC.

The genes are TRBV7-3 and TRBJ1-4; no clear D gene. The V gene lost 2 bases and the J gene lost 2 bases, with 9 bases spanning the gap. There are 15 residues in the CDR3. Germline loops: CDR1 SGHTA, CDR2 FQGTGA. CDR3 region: CASSLSGSTNEKLFF. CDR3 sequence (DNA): TGTGCCAGCAGCTTATCAGGTTCCACTAATGAAAAACTGTTTTTT.

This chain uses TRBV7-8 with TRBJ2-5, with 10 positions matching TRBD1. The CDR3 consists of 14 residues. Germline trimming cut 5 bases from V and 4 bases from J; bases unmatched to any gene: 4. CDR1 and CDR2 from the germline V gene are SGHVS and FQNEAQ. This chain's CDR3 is CASSETGGVETQYF. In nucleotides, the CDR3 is TGTGCCAGCAGCGAGACAGGGGGCGTAGAGACCCAGTACTTC.

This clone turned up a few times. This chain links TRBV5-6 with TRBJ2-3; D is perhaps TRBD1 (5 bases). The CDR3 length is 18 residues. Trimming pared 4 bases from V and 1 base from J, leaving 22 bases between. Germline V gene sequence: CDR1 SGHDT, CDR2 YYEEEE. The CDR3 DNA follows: TGTGCCAGCAGCCCGTTTGGTAGAGGCAGGGTCGGCACAGATACGCAGTATTTT. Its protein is CASSPFGRGRVGTDTQYF. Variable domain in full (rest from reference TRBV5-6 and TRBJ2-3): DAGVTQSPTHLIKTRGQQVTLRCSPKSGHDTVSWYQQALGQGPQFIFQYYEEEERQRGNFPDRFSGHQFPNYSSELNVNALLLGDSALYLCASSPFGRGRVGTDTQYFGPGTRLTVL.

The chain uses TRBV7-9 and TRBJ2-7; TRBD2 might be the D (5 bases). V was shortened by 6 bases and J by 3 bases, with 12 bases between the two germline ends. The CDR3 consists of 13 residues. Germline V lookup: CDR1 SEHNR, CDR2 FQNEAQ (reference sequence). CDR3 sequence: CASRQEALYEQYF. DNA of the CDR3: TGTGCCAGCAGGCAGGAGGCCCTCTACGAGCAGTACTTC. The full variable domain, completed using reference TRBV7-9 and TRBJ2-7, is DTGVSQNPRHKITKRGQNVTFRCDPISEHNRLYWYRQTLGQGPEFLTYFQNEAQLEKSRLLSDRFSAERPKGSFSTLEIQRTEQGDSAMYLCASRQEALYEQYFGPGTRLTVT.

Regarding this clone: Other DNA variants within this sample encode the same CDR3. CDR3 sequence: CAWSSSYEQYF. The DNA of the CDR3 is TGTGCCTGGTCGAGCTCCTACGAGCAGTACTTC. The chain uses TRBV30 and TRBJ2-7, with D unresolved. Germline lookup yields CDR1 GTSNPN and CDR2 SVGIG (reference sequence). There are 11 residues in the CDR3. Between the trimmed V and J ends, which lost 5 bases and 0 bases, there was a span of 5 bases. The complete variable domain, with remaining parts taken from reference TRBV30 and TRBJ2-7, reads SQTIHQWPATLVQPVGSPLSLECTVEGTSNPNLYWYRQAAGRGLQLLFYSVGIGQISSEVPQNLSASRPQDRQFILSSKKLLLSDSGFYLCAWSSSYEQYFGPGTRLTVT.

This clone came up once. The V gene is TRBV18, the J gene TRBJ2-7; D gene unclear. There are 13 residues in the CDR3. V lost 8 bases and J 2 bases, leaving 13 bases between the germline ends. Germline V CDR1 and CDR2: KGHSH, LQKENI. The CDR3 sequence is CASVASMTYEQYF. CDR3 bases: TGTGCCAGCGTGGCCTCCATGACCTACGAGCAGTACTTC.

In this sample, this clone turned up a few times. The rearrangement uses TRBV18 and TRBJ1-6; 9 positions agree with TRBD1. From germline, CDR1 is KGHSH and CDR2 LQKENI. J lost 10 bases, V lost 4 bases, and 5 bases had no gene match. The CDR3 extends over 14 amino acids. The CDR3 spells CASSRQTGGSPLHF. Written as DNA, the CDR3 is TGTGCCAGCTCACGACAGACAGGGGGATCACCCCTCCACTTT.

This chain's CDR3 is CASSLGLEETQYF. As DNA, the CDR3 is TGTGCCAGCAGCTTAGGACTTGAAGAGACCCAGTACTTC. The V and J genes are TRBV11-3 and TRBJ2-5, with D uncertain. The CDR3 is 13 residues long. V was shortened by 1 base and J by 3 bases, with 6 bases between the two germline ends. From germline, CDR1 is SGHNT and CDR2 YENEEA.

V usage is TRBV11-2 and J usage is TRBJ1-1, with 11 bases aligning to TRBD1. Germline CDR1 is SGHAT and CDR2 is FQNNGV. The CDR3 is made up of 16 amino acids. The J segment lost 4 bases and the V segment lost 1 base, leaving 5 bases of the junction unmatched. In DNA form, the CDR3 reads TGTGCCAGCAGCTTAGTTTTCGGACAGGGGGCCACTGAAGCTTTCTTT. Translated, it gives CASSLVFGQGATEAFF.

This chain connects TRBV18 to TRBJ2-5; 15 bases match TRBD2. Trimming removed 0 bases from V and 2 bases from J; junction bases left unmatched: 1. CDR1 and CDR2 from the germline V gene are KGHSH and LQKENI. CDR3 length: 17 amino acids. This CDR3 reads CASSPPGLAGGQETQYF. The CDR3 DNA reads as TGTGCCAGCTCACCACCGGGACTAGCGGGGGGACAAGAGACCCAGTACTTC.

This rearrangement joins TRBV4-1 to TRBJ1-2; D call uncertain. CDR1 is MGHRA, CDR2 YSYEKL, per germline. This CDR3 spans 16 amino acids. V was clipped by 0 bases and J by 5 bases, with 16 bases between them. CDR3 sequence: CASSQDRGDRLYGYTF. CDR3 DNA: TGCGCCAGCAGCCAAGATCGAGGTGACCGACTATATGGCTACACCTTC.

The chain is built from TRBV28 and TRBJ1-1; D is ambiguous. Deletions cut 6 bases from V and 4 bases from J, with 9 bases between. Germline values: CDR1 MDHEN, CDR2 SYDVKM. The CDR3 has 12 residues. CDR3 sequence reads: CASREEGTEAFF. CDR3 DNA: TGTGCCAGCAGAGAGGAGGGCACTGAAGCTTTCTTT.

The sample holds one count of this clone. The CDR3 region has the DNA TGTGCCAGCAGTTTCCAGGGAGATACGCAGTATTTT. Translation gives CASSFQGDTQYF. J is TRBJ2-3 and V is TRBV27; D may be TRBD1 (5 bases). This CDR3 comprises 12 residues. V lost 3 bases, J lost 5 bases, and 6 bases lay in between. Germline CDR1 and CDR2: MNHEY and SMNVEV (reference sequence).

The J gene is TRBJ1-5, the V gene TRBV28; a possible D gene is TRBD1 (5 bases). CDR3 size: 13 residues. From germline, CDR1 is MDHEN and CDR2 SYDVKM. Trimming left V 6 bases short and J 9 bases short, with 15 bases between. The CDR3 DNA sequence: TGTGCCAGCAGAACCGCGGGGGATTTGCCCCAGCATTTT. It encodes CASRTAGDLPQHF.

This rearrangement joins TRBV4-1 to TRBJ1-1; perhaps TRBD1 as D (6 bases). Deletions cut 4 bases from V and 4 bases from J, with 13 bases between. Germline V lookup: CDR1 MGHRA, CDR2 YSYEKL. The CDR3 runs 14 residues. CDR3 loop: CASSPDPRGTEAFF. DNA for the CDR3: TGCGCCAGCAGCCCGGACCCCAGGGGCACTGAAGCTTTCTTT.

CDR3 amino acids: CASSQERMTGGITDTQYF. The CDR3 nucleotides read TGCGCCAGCAGCCAAGAGAGGATGACAGGGGGAATCACAGATACGCAGTATTTT. The chain combines TRBV4-1 with TRBJ2-3; 9 positions agree with TRBD1. Germline CDR1 and CDR2: MGHRA and YSYEKL. Trimming cost V 0 bases and J 2 bases; bases outside gene matches: 9. This CDR3 has 18 amino acids.